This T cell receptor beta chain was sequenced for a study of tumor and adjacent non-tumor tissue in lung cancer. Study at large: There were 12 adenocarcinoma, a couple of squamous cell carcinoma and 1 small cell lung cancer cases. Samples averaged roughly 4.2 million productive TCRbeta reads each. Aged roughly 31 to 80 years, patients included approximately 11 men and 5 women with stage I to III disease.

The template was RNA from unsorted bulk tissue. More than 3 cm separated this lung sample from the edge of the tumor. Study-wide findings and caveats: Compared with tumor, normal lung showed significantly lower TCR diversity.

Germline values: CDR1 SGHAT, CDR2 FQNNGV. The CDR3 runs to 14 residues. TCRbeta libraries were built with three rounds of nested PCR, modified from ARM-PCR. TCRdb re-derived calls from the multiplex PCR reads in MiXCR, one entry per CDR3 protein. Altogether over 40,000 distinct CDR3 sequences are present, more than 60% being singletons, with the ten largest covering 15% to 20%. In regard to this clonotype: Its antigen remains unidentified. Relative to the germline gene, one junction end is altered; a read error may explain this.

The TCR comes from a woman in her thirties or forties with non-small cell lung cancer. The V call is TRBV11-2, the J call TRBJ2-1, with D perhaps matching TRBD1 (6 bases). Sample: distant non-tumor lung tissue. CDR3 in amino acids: CAISPRTEYNKQFF. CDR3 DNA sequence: TGTGCCATCAGCCCGCGGACAGAGTACAATAAGCAGTTCTTC.